This TCR beta chain came from a study of blood T cell repertoires in COVID-19. Germline V gene lookup returns CDR1 MGHRA and CDR2 YSYEKL. The length of the CDR3 is 16 residues. Trimming left V 0 bases short and J 4 bases short, with 15 bases between. TCRdb's table, derived via immunoSEQ multiplex PCR, lists solely in-frame clones and lacks some. Found here are 350,000 to 400,000 clones, 80% to 90% of them singletons; the top ten hold more than 1.5%. Specimen: PBMCs or T cells enriched from blood (not recorded which). The rearrangement joins TRBV4-1 to TRBJ1-2, with no clear D. This TCR came from a man aged 35-49 years in a cohort exposed to, infected with or recovered from COVID-19 (not recorded which). For the CDR3, the DNA is TGCGCCAGCAGCCAAGATAGGGTGGGAGAGGGCTATGGCTACACCTTC. Its protein is CASSQDRVGEGYGYTF.